The 3 T cell receptor beta chains below all came from one sample that was sequenced in a study of OX40 agonist ivuxolimab in advanced cancers. Profiling relied on immunoSEQ multiplex PCR, and the TCRdb table lists in-frame clones only, not all of them. The data contain about 60,000 clones, approximately 91% of them seen just once; the ten biggest clones take up 25%. Sequencing was performed on CD4+ or CD8+ T cells sorted from blood, taken in a trial of the OX40 agonist ivuxolimab. The receptors originated from an adult with an advanced solid tumor such as melanoma, head and neck, liver or kidney cancer.

The chain uses TRBV7-2 and TRBJ2-7; TRBD2 matches 15 bases. This CDR3 is 17 amino acids long. CDR1 is SGHTA, CDR2 FQGNSA, per germline. The junction had 12 bases not matched to a gene; V was cut back by 5 bases and J by 7 bases. This chain's CDR3 is CASSPRRGLAGGYEQYF. In DNA, the CDR3 is TGTGCCAGCAGCCCTCGAAGGGGACTAGCGGGAGGATATGAGCAGTACTTC.

The CDR3 region is CASSLQRGLGGERGYTF. In DNA form, the CDR3 reads TGTGCCAGCAGTTTACAGAGAGGGCTGGGGGGGGAACGAGGCTACACCTTC. The V and J genes are TRBV28 and TRBJ1-2, with a tentative D call TRBD1 (5 bases). Germline V lookup: CDR1 MDHEN, CDR2 SYDVKM. V was trimmed by 2 bases and J by 8 bases, leaving 24 bases between them. The CDR3 runs to 17 residues.

This chain connects TRBV27 to TRBJ2-2; 8 bases align to TRBD2. After removal of 6 bases from V and 4 bases from J, the junction contained 4 bases not matched to a gene. The CDR3 is made up of 14 amino acids. Germline V CDR1 and CDR2: MNHEY, SMNVEV (reference sequence). DNA for the CDR3: TGTGCCAGCAGAGCGGGAGTGAGCACCGGGGAGCTGTTTTTT. This translates into CASRAGVSTGELFF.